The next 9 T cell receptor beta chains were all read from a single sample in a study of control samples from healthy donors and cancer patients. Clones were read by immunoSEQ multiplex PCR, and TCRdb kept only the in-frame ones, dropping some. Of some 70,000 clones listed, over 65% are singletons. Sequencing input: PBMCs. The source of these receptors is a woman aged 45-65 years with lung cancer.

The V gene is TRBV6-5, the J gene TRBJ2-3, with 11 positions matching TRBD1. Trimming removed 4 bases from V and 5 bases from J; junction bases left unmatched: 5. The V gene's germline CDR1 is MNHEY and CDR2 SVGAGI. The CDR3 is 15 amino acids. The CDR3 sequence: CASSWGTGGGDTQYF. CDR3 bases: TGTGCCAGCAGTTGGGGGACAGGGGGTGGAGATACGCAGTATTTT.

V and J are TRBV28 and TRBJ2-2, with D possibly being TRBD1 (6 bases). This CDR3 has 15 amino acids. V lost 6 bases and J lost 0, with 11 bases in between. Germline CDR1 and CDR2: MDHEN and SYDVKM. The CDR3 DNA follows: TGTGCCAGCAGACAGGGAAGGTCGAACACCGGGGAGCTGTTTTTT. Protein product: CASRQGRSNTGELFF.

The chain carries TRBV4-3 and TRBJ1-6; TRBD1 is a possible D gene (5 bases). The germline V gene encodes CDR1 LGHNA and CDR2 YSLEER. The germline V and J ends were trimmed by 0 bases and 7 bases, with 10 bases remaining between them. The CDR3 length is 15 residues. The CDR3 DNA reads TGCGCCAGCAGCCAAGATAGCCAGGGAAATTCACCCCTCCACTTT. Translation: CASSQDSQGNSPLHF.

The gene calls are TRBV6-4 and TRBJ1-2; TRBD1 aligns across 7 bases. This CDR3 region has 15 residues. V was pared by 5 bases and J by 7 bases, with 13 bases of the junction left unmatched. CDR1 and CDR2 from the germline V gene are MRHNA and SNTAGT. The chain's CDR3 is CASSSIQGRRGGYTF. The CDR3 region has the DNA TGTGCCAGCAGTTCCATACAGGGGCGGAGGGGTGGCTACACCTTC.

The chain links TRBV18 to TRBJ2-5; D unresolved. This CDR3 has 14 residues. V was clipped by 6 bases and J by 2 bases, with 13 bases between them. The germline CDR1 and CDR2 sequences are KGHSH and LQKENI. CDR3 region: CASSPRLVQETQYF. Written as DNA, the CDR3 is TGTGCCAGCTCTCCTCGGCTCGTACAAGAGACCCAGTACTTC.

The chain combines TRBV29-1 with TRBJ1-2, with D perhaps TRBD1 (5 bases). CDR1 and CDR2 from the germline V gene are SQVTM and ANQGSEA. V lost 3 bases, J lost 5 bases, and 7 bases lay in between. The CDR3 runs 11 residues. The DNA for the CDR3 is TGCAGCGTTGACGACAGATATGGCTACACCTTC. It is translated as CSVDDRYGYTF.

CDR3: CASSDTGVGYGYTF. CDR3 nucleotides: TGTGCCAGCAGTGATACAGGGGTCGGCTATGGCTACACCTTC. V and J are TRBV2 and TRBJ1-2, with 7 positions matching TRBD1. Losses at the gene ends were 3 bases for V and 4 bases for J; bases not matched to a gene: 5. The germline V gene encodes CDR1 SNHLY and CDR2 FYNNEI. This CDR3 comprises 14 residues.

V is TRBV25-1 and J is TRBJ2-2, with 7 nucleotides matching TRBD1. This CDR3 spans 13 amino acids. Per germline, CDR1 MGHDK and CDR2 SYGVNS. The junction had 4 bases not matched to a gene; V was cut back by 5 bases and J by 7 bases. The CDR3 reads CASSHTGVGELFF. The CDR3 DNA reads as TGTGCCAGCAGTCATACAGGGGTCGGGGAGCTGTTTTTT.

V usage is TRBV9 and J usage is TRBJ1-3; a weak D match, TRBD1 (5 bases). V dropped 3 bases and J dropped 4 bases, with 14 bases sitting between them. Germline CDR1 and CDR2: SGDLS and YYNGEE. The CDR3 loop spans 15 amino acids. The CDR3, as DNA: TGTGCCAGCAGCGCTTACGACAGCGAAGGAAACACCATATATTTT. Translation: CASSAYDSEGNTIYF.